This paragraph covers one TCR beta chain sequence. This clone was observed a few times. Its cognate antigen has yet to be identified. Per-nucleotide qualities are absent, and no much larger clonotype sits a single base away. The record originates from a study of shared clonotypes between healthy human individuals (dated by TCRdb to 2020 to 2021). Study-wide context: The cohort included a few men and a couple of women between 18 and 49 years of age. For each donor, CD4 naive and CD4 memory were each run on three plates, CD8 naive on two plates, and CD8 memory on one plate. The study deeply sequenced blood TCR repertoires of roughly five healthy adults to estimate repertoire size and the extent of clonotype sharing between individuals. Different laboratories and diverse techniques were used to prepare libraries and sequence TCR repertoires, to increase sequencing depth and limit assay-specific biases. Leukapheresis yielded between about 0.94 and 8.9 billion PBMCs per donor.

The CDR3 covers 12 residues, taking in both the cysteine and the phenylalanine. Solely the CDR3 DNA is kept, with 36 bases framed from the first base. V loses 6 bases of germline sequence and J loses 7 bases, and the interval between the two ends is 12 bases. According to the germline V gene (reference sequence), CDR1 reads SEHNR and CDR2 reads FQNEAQ. Overall study outcomes, separate from this receptor: Even with the large sequencing depth, rarefaction of the sorted-subset datasets indicated that sequencing was incomplete. Sharing across a few donors was observed for around 5% of naive CD4, under 4% of naive CD8, 2.3% of memory CD4, and about 0.4% of memory CD8 clonotypes. Pairwise subsampling led to the expectation that sequencing depth would affect the degree of clonotype sharing among donors. The small number of donors limited the genetic and exposure-history diversity represented. Larger estimated clonotype richness was generally found for naive subsets than for memory subsets. Clonotypes shared by all four sorted-subset donors showed higher generation probabilities than non-shared clonotypes. Sampling was limited to blood, and TCR repertoires in tissue likely differ from TCR repertoires in blood.

CD8 naive samples were obtained by positive selection for CCR7 among CD45RO-negative cells, yielding a CD45RA+CCR7+ population from which TemRA cells were excluded. Donors were healthy HIV-negative adults with no recently reported acute infections or vaccinations. Every donor was a Caucasian adult living in Nashville, Tennessee, USA. Blood was obtained by leukapheresis, after which PBMCs were separated by Ficoll-Histopaque density gradient centrifugation and cryopreserved in liquid nitrogen vapor phase. Purity and quantity of every magnetically sorted T cell population were checked by analytical flow cytometry. Genomic DNA was isolated from every sorted fraction and measured by UV absorbance on a Nanodrop 2000c. Using the deep immunoSEQ assay, TCR CDR3 regions were amplified from genomic DNA by multiplex PCR. Extracted genomic DNA from each cell subset was spread evenly across all wells of several immunoSEQ 96-well plates, with each plate serving as a replicate. For sorted subsets, each replicate PCR was loaded with around 200 ng genomic DNA, equivalent to about 30,000 T cell genomes. Purified libraries were quantified with a Qubit 3.0 fluorometer, sized on a Bioanalyzer 2100, and re-quantified with the KAPA Library Quantification kit. Every immunoSEQ 96-well plate was sequenced on a separate single-read 150-cycle Illumina NextSeq 550 flow cell. The authors' analysis ran thus. Because the immunoSEQ output held only junctional sequences and lacked quality scores, the filtering could not match the filtering applied to full-length reads. Sequences were annotated with PyIR, a Python wrapper for IgBLAST v1.9, and V/J genes and CDR3 were assigned using IMGT germline references. Reads were filtered out if the reads had weak V/J assignments (E-value above 1e-6), no CDR3, stop codons, out-of-frame junctions, or ambiguous translated residues. V3J clonotypes were defined as sequences sharing the same inferred V gene, J gene, and CDR3 amino acid sequence. Percentage overlap between repertoires was computed as shared unique clonotypes divided by the size of the smaller repertoire. RTK rarefaction, the Chao1 estimator, and Recon v2.1 estimates of unobserved clonotypes were used to assess repertoire richness. For all TCRbeta clonotypes obtained by the gDNA method from a handful of donors, generation probabilities were computed with OLGA. In TCRdb, the immuneACCESS table is reduced to in-frame sequences with V and J assigned. These tables do not hold every clone; where another copy was compared, an unresolved V gene accounts for under half, and the others remain unexplained. Clone size and the V and J calls come from that table; the DNA yielded D and trimming. This sample is represented by millions of clones; about 92% of them were singletons. Jointly, the top ten make up approximately 1.7% of the sample.

This clonotype was obtained from a man aged 18 to 35 in good health. Some clones in this sample may be carry-over from other donors' samples. Sequencing used naive CD8+ T cells from PBMCs. The sample's cell subset or site label, decoded: CD45RA+CCR7+. Recombination connected TRBV7-9 to TRBJ1-1, with an unclear D gene assignment. CDR3 loop: CASRRAVDEAFF. The DNA is TGTGCCAGCAGGCGAGCGGTCGATGAAGCTTTCTTT.